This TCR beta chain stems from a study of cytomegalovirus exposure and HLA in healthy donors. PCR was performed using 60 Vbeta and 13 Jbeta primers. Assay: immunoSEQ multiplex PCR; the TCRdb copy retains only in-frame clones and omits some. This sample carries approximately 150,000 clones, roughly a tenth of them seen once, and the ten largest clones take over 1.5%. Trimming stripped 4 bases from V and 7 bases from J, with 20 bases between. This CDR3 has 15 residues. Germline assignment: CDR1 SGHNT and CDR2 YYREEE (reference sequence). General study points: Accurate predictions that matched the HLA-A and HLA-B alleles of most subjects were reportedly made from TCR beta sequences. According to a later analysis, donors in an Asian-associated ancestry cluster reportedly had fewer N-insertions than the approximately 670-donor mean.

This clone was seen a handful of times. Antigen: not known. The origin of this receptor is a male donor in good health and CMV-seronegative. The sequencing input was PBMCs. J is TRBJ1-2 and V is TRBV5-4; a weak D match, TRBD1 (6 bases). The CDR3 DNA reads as TGTGCCAGCAGCCTCTTACAGGGCGGGTATGGTGGCTACACCTTC. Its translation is CASSLLQGGYGGYTF.